These T cell receptor beta chains were read from a single sample in a study of spatial heterogeneity in lung cancer. TCRdb passed the 5' RACE reads through MiXCR, listing each CDR3 protein once. Of 8,000 to 10,000 distinct CDR3 sequences in the sample, over 11% were seen once. The sample was lung tumor tissue, taken at surgery. Receptors were obtained from a male donor with early-stage non-small cell lung cancer. The CDR3 runs from the conserved cysteine through the conserved F or W. A D gene is named only where the DNA matches it firmly. Where a row states a size, it is once, few, many or the class of an expanded clone; other rows omit it.

cdr3_length	v_call	j_call	clone_size	d_call	cdr3_aa	cdr3_nt
15	TRBV6-2/TRBV6-3	TRBJ2-5	many	-	CASSSRTGLKETQYF	TGTGCCAGCAGTTCAAGGACAGGACTAAAAGAGACCCAGTACTTC
17	TRBV4-2	TRBJ2-7	many	TRBD2	CASSPGLAGGLSYEQYF	TGTGCCAGCAGCCCTGGACTAGCGGGAGGCCTCTCCTACGAGCAGTACTTC
14	TRBV5-4	TRBJ2-2	many	-	CASSLDYNTGELFF	TGTGCCAGCAGCTTGGACTACAACACCGGGGAGCTGTTTTTT
16	TRBV5-1	TRBJ2-1	-	TRBD2	CASSPLAGGSGNEQFF	TGCGCCAGCAGCCCCCTAGCGGGAGGATCAGGCAATGAGCAGTTCTTC
16	TRBV21-1	TRBJ2-1	medium-sized	-	CASSKVTGPSYNEQFF	TGTGCCAGCAGCAAGGTTACCGGCCCCTCCTACAATGAGCAGTTCTTC
17	TRBV6-2/TRBV6-3	TRBJ2-7	-	TRBD1	CASSPEPGTVFSYEQYF	TGTGCCAGCAGCCCCGAACCCGGGACAGTTTTCTCCTACGAGCAGTACTTC
15	TRBV27	TRBJ1-2	many	TRBD1	CASSPTDRVVHGYTF	TGTGCCAGCAGTCCCACGGACAGGGTGGTCCATGGCTACACCTTC
15	TRBV29-1	TRBJ2-3	medium-sized	-	CSVSDPHTNTDTQYF	TGCAGCGTCTCGGATCCACATACCAACACAGATACGCAGTATTTT
14	TRBV28	TRBJ2-7	medium-sized	-	CASSLRGVSYEQYF	TGTGCCAGCAGTTTGAGGGGAGTCTCCTACGAGCAGTACTTC
14	TRBV9	TRBJ1-5	many	-	CASSVGGDVQPQHF	TGTGCCAGCAGCGTAGGAGGGGATGTTCAGCCCCAGCATTTT
14	TRBV7-2	TRBJ2-3	many	-	CASSLAWGTDTQYF	TGTGCCAGCAGCTTAGCCTGGGGAACAGATACGCAGTATTTT
15	TRBV20-1	TRBJ2-6	many	TRBD2	CSARGGASGANVLTF	TGCAGTGCTAGGGGAGGGGCCTCTGGGGCCAACGTCCTGACTTTC
16	TRBV5-6	TRBJ2-2	many	-	CASTTHLGQLTGELFF	TGTGCCAGCACCACCCATTTAGGACAGCTCACCGGGGAGCTGTTTTTT
13	TRBV5-4	TRBJ1-2	many	-	CASTPSQGYGYTF	TGTGCCAGCACCCCAAGTCAGGGGTATGGCTACACCTTC
13	TRBV4-2	TRBJ1-4	few	-	CASSQEYHEKLFF	TGTGCCAGCAGCCAAGAGTATCATGAAAAACTGTTTTTT
13	TRBV12-3/TRBV12-4	TRBJ1-5	many	-	CASSLGSGQPQHF	TGTGCCAGCAGTTTGGGATCCGGGCAGCCCCAGCATTTT
12	TRBV27	TRBJ2-3	-	-	CASSSYTDTQYF	TGTGCCAGCAGTTCTTACACAGATACGCAGTATTTT
13	TRBV29-1	TRBJ1-5	many	-	CSVGGGGDQPQHF	TGCAGCGTTGGAGGTGGGGGGGATCAGCCCCAGCATTTT